This T cell receptor beta chain came from a study of blood T cells in healthy people across ages. Study findings and constraints: When one million T cells were used, diversity estimates were thought to be underestimates. Per-million-T-cell TCR beta diversity fell roughly linearly with age.

The ends lost 6 bases at V and 0 bases at J; junction bases unmatched: 8. The CDR3 is 14 amino acids. Germline loops: CDR1 DFQATT, CDR2 SNEGSKA (reference sequence). This clonotype turned up a few times. Antigen unknown. Together with a sample-barcoded 5' primer, a J-beta primer mix was included in a second PCR lasting roughly 6 to 12 cycles. All samples yielded 2.5 million or more CDR3-containing paired-end reads. TCRdb fed the 5' RACE reads into MiXCR, producing one record per CDR3 protein. The profile shows some 700,000 distinct CDR3 sequences, about 40% of them singletons. What was sequenced was blood. This chain connects TRBV20-1 to TRBJ2-7, with 7 bases fitting TRBD2. The clonotype originates from a woman aged 55-70 years in good health. The chain's CDR3 is CSAREGQNSYEQYF. CDR3 nucleotide sequence: TGCAGTGCCAGGGAGGGCCAAAACTCCTACGAGCAGTACTTC.